The 26 T cell receptor beta chains listed next were all sequenced from one sample in a study of T cell responses to AZD1222 COVID-19 vaccine. Clones were read by immunoSEQ multiplex PCR, and TCRdb kept only the in-frame ones, dropping some. The sample shows approximately 160,000 clones, 75% to 90% of them seen only once. Sample: peripheral blood, taken on day 0 of AZD1222 vaccination. The receptors stem from an adult in good health.

The CDR3 nucleotides are TGTGCCAGCAGCTTAGCTTCTTCGGGCGGTGGAAACATTCAGTACTTC. Its translation: CASSLASSGGGNIQYF. This chain connects TRBV7-2 to TRBJ2-4; D is uncertain. The CDR3 consists of 16 residues. The germline V gene has CDR1 SGHTA and CDR2 FQGNSA. Trimming shortened V by 0 bases and J by 6 bases, and 15 bases separated the two germline ends.

This clone was counted once. The rearrangement links TRBV6-5 to TRBJ1-4; 9 nucleotides line up with TRBD1. From germline, CDR1 is MNHEY and CDR2 SVGAGI. CDR3 size: 15 residues. The trim removed 0 bases at V and 7 bases at J, leaving 3 bases unmatched. The CDR3 protein is CASSYSGTGIEKLFF. CDR3 DNA sequence: TGTGCCAGCAGTTACTCCGGGACAGGGATTGAAAAACTGTTTTTT.

As DNA, the CDR3 is TGTGCCAGTAGTAGGAGACAGGGGGCCGTAAATGAGCAGTTCTTC. Translated, it gives CASSRRQGAVNEQFF. V and J are TRBV19 and TRBJ2-1; 10 positions agree with TRBD1. Germline V gene data show CDR1 as LNHDA and CDR2 as SQIVND (reference sequence). With V trimmed by 4 bases and J by 7 bases, 7 bases remained unmatched. This CDR3 is 15 amino acids long.

The chain recombines TRBV7-9 with TRBJ2-7; TRBD2 might be the D (7 bases). Trimming stripped 5 bases from V and 7 bases from J, with 21 bases between. The CDR3 contains 15 residues. From germline, CDR1 is SEHNR and CDR2 FQNEAQ (reference sequence). Here the CDR3 reads CASSRTSVQGGEQYF. In DNA, the CDR3 is TGTGCCAGCAGCCGGACTAGTGTACAGGGAGGAGAGCAGTACTTC.

The chain joins TRBV11-2 to TRBJ2-7; 12 bases line up with TRBD2. Germline lookup yields CDR1 SGHAT and CDR2 FQNNGV. The V gene end was trimmed by 3 bases and the J gene end by 3 bases; junction bases not matched to a gene: 9. This CDR3 is 17 amino acids long. CDR3: CASSFYPTSGSFYEQYF. CDR3 nucleotide sequence: TGTGCCAGCAGCTTTTACCCGACTAGCGGGAGTTTCTACGAGCAGTACTTC.

This clone was detected only a few times. The rearrangement joins TRBV6-6 to TRBJ1-2; D is unclear. There are 13 residues in the CDR3. Trimming stripped 0 bases from V and 7 bases from J, with 9 bases between. Germline assignment: CDR1 MNHNY and CDR2 SVGAGI (reference sequence). The CDR3 protein is CASSYSVSGGYTF. The CDR3 coding sequence is TGTGCCAGCAGTTACTCAGTGTCTGGTGGCTACACCTTC.

The V call is TRBV6-4, the J call TRBJ1-2, with D tentatively TRBD1 (5 bases). CDR1 and CDR2 from the germline V gene are MRHNA and SNTAGT. The V end was cut by 4 bases, the J end by 5 bases, with 17 bases between. CDR3 length: 15 residues. CDR3 bases: TGTGCCAGCAGTGCCCACCCGGGGGGGGTATATGGCTACACCTTC. It translates to CASSAHPGGVYGYTF.

This chain uses TRBV7-2 with TRBJ2-7; the match to TRBD1 covers 8 bases. The J segment lost 4 bases and the V segment lost 5 bases, leaving 16 bases of the junction unmatched. Germline values: CDR1 SGHTA, CDR2 FQGNSA. The CDR3 covers 17 residues. CDR3 protein: CASSLVGGQGRRYEQYF. The CDR3 DNA reads as TGTGCCAGCAGCCTCGTAGGCGGACAGGGAAGACGGTACGAGCAGTACTTC.

The J gene is TRBJ2-7, the V gene TRBV19; TRBD2 matches at 13 bases. V was clipped by 4 bases and J by 7 bases; unmatched bases: 7. The germline gives CDR1 LNHDA, CDR2 SQIVND (reference sequence). The CDR3 spans 15 residues. For the CDR3, the DNA is TGTGCCAGTAGTACCGGACTAGCGGGAGTGTATGAGCAGTACTTC. It encodes CASSTGLAGVYEQYF.

The V gene is TRBV9, the J gene TRBJ2-7; 10 positions agree with TRBD1. The CDR3 consists of 15 residues. Germline loops: CDR1 SGDLS, CDR2 YYNGEE. Trimming took 3 bases from V and 5 from J; bases not matched to a gene: 8. In DNA, the CDR3 is TGTGCCAGCAGCGCCCGGACAGGGGGACCGAACGAGCAGTACTTC. This sequence encodes CASSARTGGPNEQYF.

The V gene is TRBV6-5, the J gene TRBJ1-1; D is undetermined. The V end lost 2 bases, the J end lost 1 base, and 14 bases lay between the germline ends. The CDR3 has 16 residues. Germline values: CDR1 MNHEY, CDR2 SVGAGI. This CDR3 is CASSYGRHWGNTEAFF. The CDR3 bases are TGTGCCAGCAGTTACGGGAGACATTGGGGGAACACTGAAGCTTTCTTT.

The chain is built from TRBV6-4 and TRBJ2-1, with 10 bases lining up with TRBD2. Trimming cost V 4 bases and J 7 bases; bases outside gene matches: 7. There are 15 residues in the CDR3. Germline V gene sequence: CDR1 MRHNA, CDR2 SNTAGT. CDR3 region: CASSVSLAGSNEQFF. CDR3 nucleotide sequence: TGTGCCAGCAGTGTATCACTAGCGGGAAGTAATGAGCAGTTCTTC.

V gene TRBV7-8 combines with J gene TRBJ1-2; D gene ambiguous. Deletions cut 8 bases from V and 1 base from J, with 17 bases between. The CDR3 has 15 amino acids. CDR1 and CDR2 (germline): SGHVS, FQNEAQ. The CDR3 region has the DNA TGTGCCAGCGCGGGCGCTCTCTCTCATAACTATGGCTACACCTTC. This encodes CASAGALSHNYGYTF.

J is TRBJ2-7 and V is TRBV18; possible D gene TRBD1, 5 bases. The CDR3 is 15 residues long. Trimming cost V 3 bases and J 2 bases, with 14 bases left between them. Germline values: CDR1 KGHSH, CDR2 LQKENI. CDR3 sequence reads: CASSPLAGFAYEQYF. The CDR3 region has the DNA TGTGCCAGCTCACCGCTCGCAGGGTTCGCCTACGAGCAGTACTTC.

The chain is built from TRBV3-1 (or the pseudogene TRBV3-2) and TRBJ1-2, with D tentatively TRBD1 (6 bases). The V end was cut by 3 bases, the J end by 4 bases, with 18 bases between. CDR3 length: 16 residues. The germline gives CDR1 LGHDT, CDR2 YNNKEL (reference sequence). The CDR3 coding sequence is TGTGCCAGCAGCCAGCCCGGGACCGGGACATTCTATGGCTACACCTTC. Its translation is CASSQPGTGTFYGYTF.

The gene calls are TRBV29-1 and TRBJ1-2; D is perhaps TRBD1 (5 bases). CDR3 length: 12 residues. Trimming cost V 5 bases and J 2 bases, with 9 bases left between them. Germline V gives CDR1 SQVTM, CDR2 ANQGSEA. The CDR3 is CSVSRDNYGYTF. The CDR3, as DNA: TGCAGCGTTTCCCGGGACAACTATGGCTACACCTTC.

The genes are TRBV10-3 and TRBJ1-2; D gene uncertain. CDR1 is ENHRY and CDR2 is SYGVKD in the germline V gene. The V end lost 3 bases, the J end lost 5 bases, and 22 bases lay between the germline ends. The CDR3 has 17 residues. The CDR3 bases are TGTGCCATCAGTGACCCTCAGAAGACAAAATTAAGTTATGGCTACACCTTC. Its translation is CAISDPQKTKLSYGYTF.

This clone was found once. The J gene is TRBJ1-2, the V gene TRBV2; a weak D match, TRBD1 (5 bases). The CDR3 spans 15 residues. V lost 1 base and J lost 10, with 19 bases in between. CDR1 and CDR2 (germline): SNHLY, FYNNEI. CDR3 region: CASSEEETANSAYTF. The DNA of the CDR3 is TGTGCCAGCAGTGAAGAAGAGACAGCAAACTCTGCCTACACCTTC.

The V call is TRBV5-1, the J call TRBJ2-7; TRBD1 agrees at 10 bases. CDR3 length: 17 amino acids. The J segment lost 2 bases and the V segment lost 3 bases, leaving 11 bases of the junction unmatched. Germline CDR1 and CDR2: SGHRS and YFSETQ. This chain's CDR3 is CASSWGRGDRGTYEQYF. The CDR3 DNA sequence: TGCGCCAGCAGCTGGGGGCGAGGGGACAGGGGCACCTACGAGCAGTACTTC.

The chain recombines TRBV3-1 (or the pseudogene TRBV3-2) with TRBJ2-5; 12 bases line up with TRBD2. The CDR3 contains 16 residues. The germline CDR1 and CDR2 sequences are LGHDT and YNNKEL (reference sequence). The V gene end was trimmed by 1 base and the J gene end by 5 bases; junction bases not matched to a gene: 5. For the CDR3, the DNA is TGTGCCAGCAGCCAAGGGACTAGCGGGAATTACGAGACCCAGTACTTC. Translated, it gives CASSQGTSGNYETQYF.

Only a few counts were recorded for this clone. This chain links TRBV29-1 with TRBJ1-2; TRBD1 aligns across 7 bases. Germline-derived CDR1 and CDR2 are SQVTM and ANQGSEA. The junction had 4 bases not matched to a gene; V was cut back by 0 bases and J by 3 bases. The CDR3 has 14 residues. Here the CDR3 DNA reads TGCAGCGTTGAAGACAGGGGGGAAGACTATGGCTACACCTTC. This gives the protein CSVEDRGEDYGYTF.

CDR3 nucleotide sequence: TGTGCCAGCAGCTTGATCTACGAGCAGTACTTC. Its protein is CASSLIYEQYF. V usage is TRBV5-8 and J usage is TRBJ2-7; D uncertain. There are 11 residues in the CDR3. Trimming took off 1 base at V and 3 bases at J, with 2 bases between the two ends. Germline V CDR1 and CDR2: SGHTS, YDEGEE.

The chain couples TRBV7-3 to TRBJ2-1; D is uncertain. With 0 bases removed from V and 9 bases from J, the gap between germline ends came to 24 bases. The CDR3 is 18 amino acids. Germline V gives CDR1 SGHTA, CDR2 FQGTGA. The CDR3 sequence is CASSLTASGLGTMGEQFF. In DNA form, the CDR3 reads TGTGCCAGCAGCTTAACGGCTAGTGGATTGGGTACAATGGGTGAGCAGTTCTTC.

The CDR3: CASSMPSGNEQFF. In DNA, the CDR3 is TGTGCCAGTAGTATGCCTAGCGGCAATGAGCAGTTCTTC. The rearrangement joins TRBV19 to TRBJ2-1; TRBD2 agrees at 7 bases. This CDR3 has 13 residues. Germline values: CDR1 LNHDA, CDR2 SQIVND (reference sequence). The V segment lost 3 bases and the J segment 6 bases; nucleotides outside the gene matches: 2.

The chain uses TRBV6-6 and TRBJ1-6, with 7 positions matching TRBD1. CDR1 is MNHNY and CDR2 is SVGAGI in the germline V gene (reference sequence). V lost 1 base, J lost 8 bases, and 5 bases stayed unmatched. The CDR3 is made up of 15 amino acids. The CDR3 sequence: CASSYYGQGDSPLHF. The CDR3 DNA reads as TGTGCCAGCAGTTACTATGGGCAGGGGGATTCACCCCTCCACTTT.

This clone was observed a single time. V is TRBV2 and J is TRBJ1-3, with D possibly being TRBD1 (5 bases). The germline V and J ends were trimmed by 4 bases and 0 bases, with 7 bases remaining between them. This CDR3 comprises 14 residues. Germline-derived CDR1 and CDR2 are SNHLY and FYNNEI. The CDR3 reads CASSGQISGNTIYF. The DNA of the CDR3 is TGTGCCAGCAGTGGACAGATCTCTGGAAACACCATATATTTT.